Given below is one TCR beta chain in context. The sample originates from a study of blood T cell repertoires in COVID-19. On the study more broadly: COVID-19 samples from acute and convalescent phases originated in the United States, Italy and Spain. The analysed material was cDNA or gDNA that came from T cells, B-cell-depleted T cells, or PBMCs.

Trimming shortened V by 1 base and J by 4 bases, and 21 bases separated the two germline ends. The CDR3 runs 18 residues. The cohort comprised adults aged about 18 to 90 years residing in under 30 US areas. Original analysis: Nucleated cell counts were estimated from reference gene primer amplification. Data came from immunoSEQ multiplex PCR; TCRdb stores just in-frame clones and leaves some out. D and trimming come from the DNA, and the V and J calls and clone size come from that table. The data contain under 400,000 clones, approximately 83% of them singletons. This TCR came from a middle-aged woman with acute COVID-19. The sequenced sample was PBMCs or T cells enriched from blood (not recorded which). The chain carries TRBV5-3 and TRBJ2-1; perhaps TRBD1 as D (5 bases). TRBV5-3 has ORF status, its function being uncertain. CDR3 protein: CARSLSWSDSLDYNEQFF. CDR3 sequence (DNA): TGTGCCAGAAGCTTGTCGTGGAGCGACAGTCTAGATTACAATGAGCAGTTCTTC.